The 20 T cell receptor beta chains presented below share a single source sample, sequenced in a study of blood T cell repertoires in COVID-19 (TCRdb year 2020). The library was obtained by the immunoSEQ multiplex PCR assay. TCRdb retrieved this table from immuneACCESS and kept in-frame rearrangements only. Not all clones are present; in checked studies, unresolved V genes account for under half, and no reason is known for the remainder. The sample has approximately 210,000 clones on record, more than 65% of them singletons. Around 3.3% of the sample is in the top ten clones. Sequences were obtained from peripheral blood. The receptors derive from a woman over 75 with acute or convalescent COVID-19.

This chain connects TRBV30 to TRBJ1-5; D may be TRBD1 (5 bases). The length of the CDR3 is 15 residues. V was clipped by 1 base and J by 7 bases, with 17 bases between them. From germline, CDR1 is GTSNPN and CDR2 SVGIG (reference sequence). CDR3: CAWSEGLSPLQPQHF. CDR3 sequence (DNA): TGTGCCTGGAGTGAGGGGCTAAGCCCGCTACAGCCCCAGCATTTT.

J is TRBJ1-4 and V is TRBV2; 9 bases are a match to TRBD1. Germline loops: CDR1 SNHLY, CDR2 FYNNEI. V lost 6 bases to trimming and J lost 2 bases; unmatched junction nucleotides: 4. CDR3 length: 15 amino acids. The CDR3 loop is CASSEDRGTNEKLFF. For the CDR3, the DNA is TGTGCCAGCAGCGAGGACAGGGGCACTAATGAAAAACTGTTTTTT.

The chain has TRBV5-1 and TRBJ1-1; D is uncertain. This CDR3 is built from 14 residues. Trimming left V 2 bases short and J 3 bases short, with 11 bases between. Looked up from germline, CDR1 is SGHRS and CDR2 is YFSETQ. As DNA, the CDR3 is TGCGCCAGCAGCTTCACCACTCAGGACACTGAAGCTTTCTTT. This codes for CASSFTTQDTEAFF. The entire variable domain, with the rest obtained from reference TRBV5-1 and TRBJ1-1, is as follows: KAGVTQTPRYLIKTRGQQVTLSCSPISGHRSVSWYQQTPGQGLQFLFEYFSETQRNKGNFPGRFSGRQFSNSRSEMNVSTLELGDSALYLCASSFTTQDTEAFFGQGTRLTVV.

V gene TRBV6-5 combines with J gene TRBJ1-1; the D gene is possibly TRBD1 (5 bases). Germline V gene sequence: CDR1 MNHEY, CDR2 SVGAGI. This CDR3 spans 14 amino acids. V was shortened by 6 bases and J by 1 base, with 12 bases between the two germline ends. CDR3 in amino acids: CASRGAGENTEAFF. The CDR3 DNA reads TGTGCCAGCAGAGGGGCGGGGGAGAACACTGAAGCTTTCTTT.

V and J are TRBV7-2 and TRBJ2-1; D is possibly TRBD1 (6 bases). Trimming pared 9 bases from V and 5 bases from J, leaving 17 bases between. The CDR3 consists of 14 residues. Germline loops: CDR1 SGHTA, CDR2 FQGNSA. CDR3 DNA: TGTGCCAGTCTCCCGGGACACCAAAACAATGAGCAGTTCTTC. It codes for CASLPGHQNNEQFF.

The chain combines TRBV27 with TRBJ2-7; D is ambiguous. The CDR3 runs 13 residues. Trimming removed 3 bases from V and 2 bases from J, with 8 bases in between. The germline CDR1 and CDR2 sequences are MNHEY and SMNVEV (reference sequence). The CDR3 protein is CASSFRGPYEQYF. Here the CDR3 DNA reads TGTGCCAGCAGTTTTCGTGGGCCCTACGAGCAGTACTTC.

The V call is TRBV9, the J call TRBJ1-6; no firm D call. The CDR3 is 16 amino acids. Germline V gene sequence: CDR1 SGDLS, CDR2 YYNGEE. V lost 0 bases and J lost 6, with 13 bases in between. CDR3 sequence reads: CASSVVPVSLNSPLHF. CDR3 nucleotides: TGTGCCAGCAGCGTAGTCCCGGTAAGTCTTAATTCACCCCTCCACTTT. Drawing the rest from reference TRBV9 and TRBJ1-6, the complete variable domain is DSGVTQTPKHLITATGQRVTLRCSPRSGDLSVYWYQQSLDQGLQFLIQYYNGEERAKGNILERFSAQQFPDLHSELNLSSLELGDSALYFCASSVVPVSLNSPLHFGNGTRLTVT.

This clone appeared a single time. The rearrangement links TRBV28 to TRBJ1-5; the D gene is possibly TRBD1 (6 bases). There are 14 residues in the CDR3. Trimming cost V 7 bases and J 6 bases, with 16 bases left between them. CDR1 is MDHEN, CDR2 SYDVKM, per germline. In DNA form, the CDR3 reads TGTGCCAGCACCCGGGGGGGGGCAGGTCAGCCCCAGCATTTT. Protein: CASTRGGAGQPQHF.

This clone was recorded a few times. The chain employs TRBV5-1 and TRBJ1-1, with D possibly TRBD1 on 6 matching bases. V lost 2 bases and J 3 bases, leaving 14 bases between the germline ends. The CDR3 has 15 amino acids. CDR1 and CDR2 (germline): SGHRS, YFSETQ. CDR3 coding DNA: TGCGCCAGCAGCTTCTTGGGGGCGCAGGACACTGAAGCTTTCTTT. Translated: CASSFLGAQDTEAFF.

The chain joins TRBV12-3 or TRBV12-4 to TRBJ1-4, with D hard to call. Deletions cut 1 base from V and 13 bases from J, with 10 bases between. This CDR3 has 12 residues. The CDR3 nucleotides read TGTGCCAGCAGTTTAGGGGGAGCGGCACTGTTTTTT. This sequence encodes CASSLGGAALFF.

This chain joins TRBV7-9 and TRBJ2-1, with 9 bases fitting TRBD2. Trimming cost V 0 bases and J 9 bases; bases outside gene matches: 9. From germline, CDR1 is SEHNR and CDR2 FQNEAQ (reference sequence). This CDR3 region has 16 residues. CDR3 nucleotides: TGTGCCAGCAGCTTAGCACCACGTCTAGCGGGGCCTGAGCAGTTCTTC. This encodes CASSLAPRLAGPEQFF. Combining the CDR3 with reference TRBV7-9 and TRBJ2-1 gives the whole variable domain DTGVSQNPRHKITKRGQNVTFRCDPISEHNRLYWYRQTLGQGPEFLTYFQNEAQLEKSRLLSDRFSAERPKGSFSTLEIQRTEQGDSAMYLCASSLAPRLAGPEQFFGPGTRLTVL.

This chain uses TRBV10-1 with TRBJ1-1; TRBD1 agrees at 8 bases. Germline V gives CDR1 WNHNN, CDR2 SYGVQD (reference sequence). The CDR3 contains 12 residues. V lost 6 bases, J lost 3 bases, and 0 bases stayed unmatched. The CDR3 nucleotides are TGCGCCAGCAGGGGACAGGACACTGAAGCTTTCTTT. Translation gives CASRGQDTEAFF.

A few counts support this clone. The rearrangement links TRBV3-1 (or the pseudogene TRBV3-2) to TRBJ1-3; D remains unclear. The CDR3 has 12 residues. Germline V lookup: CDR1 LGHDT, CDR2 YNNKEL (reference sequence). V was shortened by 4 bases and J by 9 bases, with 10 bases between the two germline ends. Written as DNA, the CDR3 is TGTGCCAGCAGCCCCGAAGGAGTCACCATATATTTT. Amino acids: CASSPEGVTIYF.

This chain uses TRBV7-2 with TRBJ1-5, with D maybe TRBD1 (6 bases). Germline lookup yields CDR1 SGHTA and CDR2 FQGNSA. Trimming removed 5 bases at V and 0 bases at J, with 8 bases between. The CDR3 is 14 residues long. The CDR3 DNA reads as TGTGCCAGCAGCACAGGGTTTAGCAATCAGCCCCAGCATTTT. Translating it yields CASSTGFSNQPQHF.

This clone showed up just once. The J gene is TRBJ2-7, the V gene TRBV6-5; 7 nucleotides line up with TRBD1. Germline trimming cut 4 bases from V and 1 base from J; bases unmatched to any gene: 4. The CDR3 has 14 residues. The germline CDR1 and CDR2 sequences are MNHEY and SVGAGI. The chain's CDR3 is CASSSLDRSYEQYF. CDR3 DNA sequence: TGTGCCAGCAGTTCTCTGGACAGGTCCTACGAGCAGTACTTC.

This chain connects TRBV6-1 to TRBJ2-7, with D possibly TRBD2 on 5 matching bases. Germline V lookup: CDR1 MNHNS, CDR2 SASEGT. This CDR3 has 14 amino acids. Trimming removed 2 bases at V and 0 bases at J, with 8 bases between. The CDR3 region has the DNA TGTGCCAGCAGTGAACGGGAACGCTCCTACGAGCAGTACTTC. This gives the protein CASSERERSYEQYF.

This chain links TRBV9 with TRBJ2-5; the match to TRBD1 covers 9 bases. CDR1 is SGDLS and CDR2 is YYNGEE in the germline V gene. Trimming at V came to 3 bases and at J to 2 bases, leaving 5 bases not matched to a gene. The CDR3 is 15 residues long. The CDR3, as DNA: TGTGCCAGCAGCGGGACAGGGGTTGGGCAAGAGACCCAGTACTTC. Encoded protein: CASSGTGVGQETQYF.

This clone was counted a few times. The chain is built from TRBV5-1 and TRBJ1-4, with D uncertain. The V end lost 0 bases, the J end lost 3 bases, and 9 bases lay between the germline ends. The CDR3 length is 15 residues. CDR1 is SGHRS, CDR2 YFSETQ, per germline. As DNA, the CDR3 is TGCGCCAGCAGCTTGGAAGTGCTACCTAATGAAAAACTGTTTTTT. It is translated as CASSLEVLPNEKLFF.

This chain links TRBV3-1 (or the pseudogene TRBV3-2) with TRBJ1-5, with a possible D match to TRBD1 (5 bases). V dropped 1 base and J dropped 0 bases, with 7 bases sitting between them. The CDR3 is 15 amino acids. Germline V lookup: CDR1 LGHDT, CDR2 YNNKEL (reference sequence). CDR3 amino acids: CASSQVGGSNQPQHF. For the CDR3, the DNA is TGTGCCAGCAGCCAAGTCGGGGGTAGCAATCAGCCCCAGCATTTT.

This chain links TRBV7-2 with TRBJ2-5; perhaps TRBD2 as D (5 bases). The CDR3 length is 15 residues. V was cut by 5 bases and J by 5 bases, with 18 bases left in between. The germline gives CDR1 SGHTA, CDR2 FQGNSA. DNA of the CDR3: TGTGCCAGCAGCGATGATCGGAGGTCTTGGGAGACCCAGTACTTC. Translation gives CASSDDRRSWETQYF.